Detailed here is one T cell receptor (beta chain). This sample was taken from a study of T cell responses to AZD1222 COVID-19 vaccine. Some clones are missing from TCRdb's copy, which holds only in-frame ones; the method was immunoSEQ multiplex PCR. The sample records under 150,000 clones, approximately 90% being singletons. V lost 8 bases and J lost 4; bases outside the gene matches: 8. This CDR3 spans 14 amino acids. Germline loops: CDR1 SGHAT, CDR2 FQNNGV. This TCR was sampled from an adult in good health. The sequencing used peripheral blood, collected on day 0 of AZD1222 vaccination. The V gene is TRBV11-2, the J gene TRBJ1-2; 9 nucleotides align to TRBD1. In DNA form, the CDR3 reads TGTGCCAGCGAGATCGGGACAGGGCCCTATGGCTACACCTTC. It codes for CASEIGTGPYGYTF.